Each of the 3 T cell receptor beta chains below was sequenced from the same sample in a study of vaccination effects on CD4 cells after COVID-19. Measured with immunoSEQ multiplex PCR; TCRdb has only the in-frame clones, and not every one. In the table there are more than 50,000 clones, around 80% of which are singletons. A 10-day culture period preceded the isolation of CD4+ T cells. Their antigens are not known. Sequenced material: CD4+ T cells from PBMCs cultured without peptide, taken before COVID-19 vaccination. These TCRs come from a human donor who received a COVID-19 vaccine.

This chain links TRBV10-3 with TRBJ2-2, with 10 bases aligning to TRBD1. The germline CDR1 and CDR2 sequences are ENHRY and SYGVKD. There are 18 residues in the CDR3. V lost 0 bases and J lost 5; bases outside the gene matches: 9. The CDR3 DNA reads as TGTGCCATCAGTGAGTCGAGGGGGACAGGGGATCCTACCGGGGAGCTGTTTTTT. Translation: CAISESRGTGDPTGELFF.

DNA for the CDR3: TGTGCCAGCAGCTTACGGGGTTACACTGAAGCTTTCTTT. As protein: CASSLRGYTEAFF. The chain employs TRBV7-3 and TRBJ1-1; no clear D gene. Germline values: CDR1 SGHTA, CDR2 FQGTGA. The CDR3 contains 13 residues. V was pared by 2 bases and J by 3 bases, with 7 bases between.

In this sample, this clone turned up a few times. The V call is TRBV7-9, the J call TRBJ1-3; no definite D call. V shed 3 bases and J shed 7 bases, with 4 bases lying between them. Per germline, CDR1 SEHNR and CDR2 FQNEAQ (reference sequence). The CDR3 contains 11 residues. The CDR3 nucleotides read TGTGCCAGCAGCTTGAGCAACACCATATATTTT. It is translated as CASSLSNTIYF.